This T cell receptor (beta chain) was recorded in a study of lymphopenia after photon versus proton radiotherapy. Study outcomes and limitations: Only patients who died were analyzed for survival; proton advantage is unproven. A bigger post-nadir fall in TCR diversity correlated inversely with survival time in deceased patients. Proton therapy kept repertoires fairly stable, unlike photons, which gained effector/memory cells.

About this clone: Its specificity is unknown.

Using immunoSEQ multiplex PCR, the repertoire was profiled, and TCRdb retains in-frame clones only, with some absent. The sample records 35,000 to 50,000 clones, 90% to 95% being singletons. The specimen comprised peripheral blood, sampled from a patient treated with photon-based radiotherapy. This receptor was taken from a man aged 60 to 69 with cholangiocarcinoma.

The CDR3 here is CASSLGRGGPNEKLFF. The CDR3 bases are TGTGCCAGCAGCTTAGGGCGTGGGGGCCCTAATGAAAAACTGTTTTTT. V is TRBV7-3 and J is TRBJ1-4; possibly TRBD1 for D (6 bases). V lost 2 bases and J lost 3, with 13 bases in between. This CDR3 region has 16 residues. CDR1 and CDR2 from the germline V gene are SGHTA and FQGTGA. Supplemented by reference TRBV7-3 and TRBJ1-4, the full variable domain reads GAGVSQTPSNKVTEKGKYVELRCDPISGHTALYWYRQSLGQGPEFLIYFQGTGAADDSGLPNDRFFAVRPEGSVSTLKIQRTERGDSAVYLCASSLGRGGPNEKLFFGSGTQLSVL.